These T cell receptor beta chains were read from a single sample in a study of blood T cell repertoires in COVID-19. Profiling relied on immunoSEQ multiplex PCR, and the TCRdb table lists in-frame clones only, not all of them. The data contain some 100,000 clones, roughly 92% of them singletons. Sequencing was done on a sample of peripheral blood. All receptors come from a man between 65 and 85 years old with acute or convalescent COVID-19. Both conserved end residues are part of each CDR3. Fields, in order: D gene, J gene, CDR3 length, V gene, clone size, CDR3 protein, CDR3 DNA. A D gene is named only where the DNA matches it firmly. Clone size is given for some rows only: seen once, a few or many times, or a class if the clone is expanded.

D: -
J: TRBJ1-1
length: 12
V: TRBV19
size: -
CDR3: CASSIDLSRAFF
DNA: TGTGCCAGTAGTATAGATCTCTCGAGAGCTTTCTTT

D: TRBD1
J: TRBJ1-2
length: 14
V: TRBV3-1/TRBV3-2
size: once
CDR3: CASSPRGDSRGYTF
DNA: TGTGCCAGCAGCCCCAGGGGGGACTCTAGGGGCTACACCTTC

D: TRBD1
J: TRBJ1-5
length: 15
V: TRBV6-5
size: -
CDR3: CASKWTGGDNQPQHF
DNA: TGTGCCAGCAAATGGACAGGGGGGGACAATCAGCCCCAGCATTTT

D: TRBD2
J: TRBJ2-5
length: 16
V: TRBV7-7
size: -
CDR3: CASSSGTSGSQETQYF
DNA: TGTGCCAGCAGCTCCGGGACTAGCGGGTCGCAAGAGACCCAGTACTTC

D: TRBD1
J: TRBJ2-7
length: 13
V: TRBV29-1
size: -
CDR3: CSVDRAGSYEQYF
DNA: TGCAGCGTGGACAGGGCAGGCTCCTACGAGCAGTACTTC

D: -
J: TRBJ1-5
length: 15
V: TRBV19
size: -
CDR3: CASRYWGQNNQPQHF
DNA: TGTGCCAGTAGGTACTGGGGGCAGAACAATCAGCCCCAGCATTTT

D: -
J: TRBJ2-3
length: 14
V: TRBV10-3
size: -
CDR3: CAISFSAITDTQYF
DNA: TGTGCCATCAGTTTTAGCGCAATCACAGATACGCAGTATTTT

D: -
J: TRBJ1-3
length: 14
V: TRBV5-4
size: -
CDR3: CASSLAGRGDTIYF
DNA: TGTGCCAGCAGCTTGGCAGGCCGCGGGGACACCATATATTTT

D: -
J: TRBJ2-3
length: 14
V: TRBV29-1
size: -
CDR3: CSVAAKTSTDTQYF
DNA: TGCAGCGTTGCAGCGAAAACTAGCACAGATACGCAGTATTTT

D: TRBD2
J: TRBJ2-3
length: 16
V: TRBV13
size: -
CDR3: CASSKTGTSRSDTQYF
DNA: TGTGCCAGCAGCAAAACCGGGACTAGTCGGTCAGATACGCAGTATTTT

D: TRBD2
J: TRBJ2-3
length: 16
V: TRBV29-1
size: -
CDR3: CSVVGLAGGFGDTQYF
DNA: TGCAGCGTTGTGGGACTAGCGGGGGGGTTTGGAGATACGCAGTATTTT

D: -
J: TRBJ1-1
length: 14
V: TRBV1
size: few
CDR3: CTRGKTRGFTEAFF
DNA: TGCACCAGGGGGAAAACTCGGGGTTTCACTGAAGCTTTCTTT

D: TRBD1
J: TRBJ1-4
length: 16
V: TRBV7-9
size: few
CDR3: CASSLVRRQGGEKLFF
DNA: TGTGCCAGCAGCTTAGTTCGTCGACAGGGGGGTGAAAAACTGTTTTTT

D: -
J: TRBJ2-1
length: 15
V: TRBV5-4
size: -
CDR3: CASSPTTGTYNEQFF
DNA: TGTGCCAGCAGCCCCACTACGGGGACCTACAATGAGCAGTTCTTC

D: -
J: TRBJ2-5
length: 13
V: TRBV11-2
size: once
CDR3: CASSLGLRETQYF
DNA: TGTGCCAGCAGCTTAGGTCTGCGAGAGACCCAGTACTTC

D: -
J: TRBJ1-5
length: 14
V: TRBV24-1
size: -
CDR3: CATRDINSNQPQHF
DNA: TGTGCCACCCGGGACATTAATAGCAATCAGCCCCAGCATTTT

D: -
J: TRBJ2-2
length: 14
V: TRBV18
size: few
CDR3: CASSGTLNTGELFF
DNA: TGTGCCAGCTCAGGGACTCTAAACACCGGGGAGCTGTTTTTT

D: TRBD1
J: TRBJ2-4
length: 19
V: TRBV27
size: -
CDR3: CASSPPGTGGGSAKNIQYF
DNA: TGTGCCAGCAGTCCCCCCGGGACAGGGGGTGGTTCTGCCAAAAACATTCAGTACTTC

D: TRBD2
J: TRBJ2-3
length: 15
V: TRBV9
size: -
CDR3: CASSPGGTSADTQYF
DNA: TGTGCCAGCAGCCCGGGTGGGACTAGTGCAGATACGCAGTATTTT

D: -
J: TRBJ1-5
length: 17
V: TRBV7-8
size: -
CDR3: CASSLMSGGVGNQPQHF
DNA: TGTGCCAGCAGCTTAATGTCGGGGGGCGTTGGCAATCAGCCCCAGCATTTT

D: -
J: TRBJ1-1
length: 15
V: TRBV18
size: -
CDR3: CASSPHRYGGSEAFF
DNA: TGTGCCAGCTCACCGCACCGGTATGGGGGCTCTGAAGCTTTCTTT

D: -
J: TRBJ2-2
length: 14
V: TRBV10-1
size: -
CDR3: CASTMDTSGGELFF
DNA: TGCGCCAGCACCATGGACACGTCGGGCGGGGAGCTGTTTTTT

D: TRBD1
J: TRBJ2-5
length: 13
V: TRBV6-5
size: -
CDR3: CASSSGGRETQYF
DNA: TGTGCCAGCAGCTCAGGGGGCCGAGAGACCCAGTACTTC

D: -
J: TRBJ2-2
length: 17
V: TRBV19
size: -
CDR3: CASSRTPGATNTGELFF
DNA: TGTGCCAGTAGTAGAACCCCAGGGGCGACGAACACCGGGGAGCTGTTTTTT

D: TRBD2
J: TRBJ2-1
length: 17
V: TRBV27
size: -
CDR3: CASSLWSGGSSYNEQFF
DNA: TGTGCCAGCAGTTTATGGAGCGGGGGGAGCTCCTACAATGAGCAGTTCTTC

D: -
J: TRBJ2-5
length: 16
V: TRBV6-2/TRBV6-3
size: -
CDR3: CASSYSGRGNQETQYF
DNA: TGTGCCAGCAGTTATTCTGGACGGGGGAACCAAGAGACCCAGTACTTC

D: -
J: TRBJ1-2
length: 14
V: TRBV9
size: -
CDR3: CASSVGQGTYGYTF
DNA: TGTGCCAGCAGCGTAGGGCAGGGAACCTATGGCTACACCTTC

D: -
J: TRBJ2-3
length: 14
V: TRBV5-1
size: -
CDR3: CASSLGRDADTQYF
DNA: TGCGCCAGCAGCTTGGGCAGGGATGCAGATACGCAGTATTTT

D: -
J: TRBJ2-3
length: 16
V: TRBV9
size: -
CDR3: CASSVQGNRDTDTQYF
DNA: TGTGCCAGCAGCGTGCAGGGGAATAGGGACACAGATACGCAGTATTTT

D: TRBD1
J: TRBJ2-7
length: 12
V: TRBV7-9
size: -
CDR3: CAIDRELNEQYF
DNA: TGTGCCATAGACAGGGAACTAAACGAGCAGTACTTC

D: -
J: TRBJ1-3
length: 11
V: TRBV5-6
size: -
CDR3: CASSFTNTIYF
DNA: TGTGCCAGCAGCTTTACTAACACCATATATTTT

D: TRBD2
J: TRBJ2-7
length: 16
V: TRBV4-3
size: -
CDR3: CASSQDPVGLVGEQYF
DNA: TGCGCCAGCAGCCAAGATCCCGTGGGACTAGTGGGCGAGCAGTACTTC

D: -
J: TRBJ1-5
length: 13
V: TRBV6-2/TRBV6-3
size: -
CDR3: CASSSTGAQPQHF
DNA: TGTGCCAGCAGTTCGACAGGAGCTCAGCCCCAGCATTTT

D: TRBD2
J: TRBJ2-7
length: 15
V: TRBV18
size: once
CDR3: CASSPPGGLEFEQYF
DNA: TGTGCCAGCTCACCACCGGGAGGGCTTGAGTTTGAGCAGTACTTC

D: -
J: TRBJ2-3
length: 14
V: TRBV10-2
size: -
CDR3: CASSDGGGTDTQYF
DNA: TGCGCCAGCAGTGATGGCGGAGGCACAGATACGCAGTATTTT

D: -
J: TRBJ1-6
length: 12
V: TRBV28
size: -
CDR3: CASSLGAGRYHF
DNA: TGTGCCAGCAGTTTAGGGGCAGGCCGATACCACTTT

D: -
J: TRBJ1-4
length: 16
V: TRBV7-9
size: -
CDR3: CASSLESARDGEKLFF
DNA: TGTGCCAGCAGCTTAGAATCCGCCAGGGATGGTGAAAAACTGTTTTTT

D: -
J: TRBJ2-7
length: 14
V: TRBV18
size: -
CDR3: CASSPYRGLYEQYF
DNA: TGTGCCAGCTCACCATACCGCGGGCTCTACGAGCAGTACTTC

D: -
J: TRBJ1-2
length: 18
V: TRBV18
size: -
CDR3: CASSPQKGGAGRFDGYTF
DNA: TGTGCCAGCTCACCACAGAAGGGAGGGGCAGGTCGTTTCGATGGCTACACCTTC

D: -
J: TRBJ1-4
length: 15
V: TRBV4-3
size: -
CDR3: CASSQDWQDNEKLFF
DNA: TGCGCCAGCAGCCAAGATTGGCAGGATAATGAAAAACTGTTTTTT

D: TRBD2
J: TRBJ2-3
length: 18
V: TRBV4-2
size: -
CDR3: CASSQAGTSGASTDTQYF
DNA: TGTGCCAGCAGCCAAGCCGGGACTAGCGGGGCTAGCACAGATACGCAGTATTTT

D: TRBD2
J: TRBJ2-3
length: 15
V: TRBV11-2
size: -
CDR3: CASSFGGRRSDTQYF
DNA: TGTGCCAGCAGCTTTGGCGGGAGGAGATCAGATACGCAGTATTTT

D: -
J: TRBJ2-3
length: 12
V: TRBV7-9
size: -
CDR3: CASTEKTDTQYF
DNA: TGTGCCAGCACCGAGAAAACAGATACGCAGTATTTT

D: -
J: TRBJ2-7
length: 15
V: TRBV6-5
size: -
CDR3: CASSYSWTESYEQYF
DNA: TGTGCCAGCAGTTACTCATGGACAGAATCCTACGAGCAGTACTTC

D: -
J: TRBJ1-1
length: 14
V: TRBV18
size: -
CDR3: CASSPSGGSTEAFF
DNA: TGTGCCAGCTCACCTTCTGGGGGGAGCACTGAAGCTTTCTTT

D: TRBD2
J: TRBJ2-1
length: 15
V: TRBV6-5
size: -
CDR3: CASSSERENYNEQFF
DNA: TGTGCCAGCAGTTCCGAGCGGGAGAACTACAATGAGCAGTTCTTC

D: TRBD2
J: TRBJ2-1
length: 17
V: TRBV27
size: -
CDR3: CASSWSTSGISYNEQFF
DNA: TGTGCCAGCAGTTGGTCGACTAGCGGGATATCCTACAATGAGCAGTTCTTC

D: -
J: TRBJ2-7
length: 15
V: TRBV5-1
size: -
CDR3: CASSLLLGSSYEQYF
DNA: TGCGCCAGCAGCTTGCTTCTGGGGAGCTCCTACGAGCAGTACTTC

D: -
J: TRBJ1-2
length: 17
V: TRBV7-3
size: -
CDR3: CASSPGGLSVANYGYTF
DNA: TGTGCCAGCAGCCCTGGGGGACTCTCGGTTGCAAACTATGGCTACACCTTC

D: TRBD2
J: TRBJ2-7
length: 17
V: TRBV5-5
size: -
CDR3: CASSLGPGLAGTYEQYF
DNA: TGTGCCAGCAGCTTGGGACCTGGACTAGCGGGAACCTACGAGCAGTACTTC

D: TRBD1
J: TRBJ2-7
length: 15
V: TRBV7-2
size: -
CDR3: CASSQGQGTTYEQYF
DNA: TGTGCCAGCAGCCAGGGACAGGGGACCACCTACGAGCAGTACTTC

D: -
J: TRBJ2-5
length: 16
V: TRBV4-2
size: -
CDR3: CASSQEGLGARETQYF
DNA: TGTGCCAGCAGCCAAGAAGGACTGGGCGCGCGGGAGACCCAGTACTTC

D: -
J: TRBJ2-1
length: 15
V: TRBV25-1
size: -
CDR3: CASSRLGLIYNEQFF
DNA: TGTGCCAGCTCTAGACTGGGGCTAATATACAATGAGCAGTTCTTC

D: TRBD1
J: TRBJ1-1
length: 13
V: TRBV5-1
size: -
CDR3: CASSEGANTEAFF
DNA: TGCGCCAGCAGCGAGGGGGCGAACACTGAAGCTTTCTTT

D: -
J: TRBJ1-2
length: 13
V: TRBV7-9
size: -
CDR3: CASSVYRDDGYTF
DNA: TGTGCCAGCAGCGTTTACAGGGACGATGGCTACACCTTC

D: -
J: TRBJ1-5
length: 16
V: TRBV24-1
size: few
CDR3: CATSAGETEDFQPQHF
DNA: TGTGCCACCAGTGCGGGGGAAACGGAAGACTTTCAGCCCCAGCATTTT

D: -
J: TRBJ1-1
length: 13
V: TRBV24-1
size: -
CDR3: CATRINGGTEAFF
DNA: TGTGCCACCAGGATTAATGGAGGCACTGAAGCTTTCTTT

D: -
J: TRBJ1-2
length: 13
V: TRBV10-3
size: -
CDR3: CAISEDQGIGYTF
DNA: TGTGCCATCAGTGAGGATCAGGGAATCGGCTACACCTTC

D: TRBD1
J: TRBJ2-7
length: 15
V: TRBV7-2
size: -
CDR3: CASSNPGQGYYEQYF
DNA: TGTGCCAGCAGCAACCCGGGACAGGGGTACTACGAGCAGTACTTC